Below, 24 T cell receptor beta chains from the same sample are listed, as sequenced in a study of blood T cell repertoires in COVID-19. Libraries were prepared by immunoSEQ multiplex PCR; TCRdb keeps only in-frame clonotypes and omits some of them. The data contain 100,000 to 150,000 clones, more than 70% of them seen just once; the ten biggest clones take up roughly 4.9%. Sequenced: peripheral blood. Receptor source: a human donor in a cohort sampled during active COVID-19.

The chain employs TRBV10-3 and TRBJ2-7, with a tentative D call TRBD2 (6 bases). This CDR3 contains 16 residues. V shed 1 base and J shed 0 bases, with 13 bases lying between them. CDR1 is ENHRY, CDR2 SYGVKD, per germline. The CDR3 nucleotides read TGTGCCATCAGTGAGTGGCGGGGTACCTCCTCCTACGAGCAGTACTTC. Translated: CAISEWRGTSSYEQYF.

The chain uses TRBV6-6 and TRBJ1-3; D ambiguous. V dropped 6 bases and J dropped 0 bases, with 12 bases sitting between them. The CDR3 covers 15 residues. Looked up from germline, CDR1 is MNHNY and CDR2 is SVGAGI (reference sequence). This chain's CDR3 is CASRLVAGSGNTIYF. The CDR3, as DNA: TGTGCCAGCAGGCTAGTCGCGGGCTCTGGAAACACCATATATTTT.

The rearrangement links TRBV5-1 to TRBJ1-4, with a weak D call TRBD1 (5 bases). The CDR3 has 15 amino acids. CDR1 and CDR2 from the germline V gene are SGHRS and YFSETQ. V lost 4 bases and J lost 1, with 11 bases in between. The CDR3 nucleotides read TGCGCCAGCAGCCCTGGCGGGGGAACTAATGAAAAACTGTTTTTT. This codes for CASSPGGGTNEKLFF.

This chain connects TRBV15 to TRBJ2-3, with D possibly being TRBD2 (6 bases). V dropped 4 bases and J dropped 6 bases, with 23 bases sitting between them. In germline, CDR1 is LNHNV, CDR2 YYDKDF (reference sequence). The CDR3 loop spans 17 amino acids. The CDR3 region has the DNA TGTGCCACCAGCACATTCCGGGACTCCCTCACGACGGATACGCAGTATTTT. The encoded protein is CATSTFRDSLTTDTQYF.

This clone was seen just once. CDR3 sequence (DNA): TGCGCCAGCCACTTGGCTAGCGGCTCCTACGAGCAGTACTTC. This codes for CASHLASGSYEQYF. J is TRBJ2-7 and V is TRBV5-1; 7 bases are a match to TRBD2. The germline V gene encodes CDR1 SGHRS and CDR2 YFSETQ. CDR3 length: 14 amino acids. The trim removed 7 bases at V and 0 bases at J, leaving 7 bases unmatched.

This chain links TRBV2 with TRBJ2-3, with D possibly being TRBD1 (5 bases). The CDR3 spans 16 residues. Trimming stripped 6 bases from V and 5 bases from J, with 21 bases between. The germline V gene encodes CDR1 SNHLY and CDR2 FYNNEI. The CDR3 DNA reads TGTGCCAGCAGGGCCCTTCAGGGAATAGGTGGAGATACGCAGTATTTT. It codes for CASRALQGIGGDTQYF.

This chain's CDR3 is CASSVTVDGQDIAKNIQYF. The DNA for the CDR3 is TGTGCCAGCAGCGTAACCGTAGACGGACAGGATATAGCCAAAAACATTCAGTACTTC. J is TRBJ2-4 and V is TRBV9; 7 nucleotides line up with TRBD1. Trimming at V came to 1 base and at J to 0 bases, leaving 13 bases not matched to a gene. Germline values: CDR1 SGDLS, CDR2 YYNGEE. The length of the CDR3 is 19 residues.

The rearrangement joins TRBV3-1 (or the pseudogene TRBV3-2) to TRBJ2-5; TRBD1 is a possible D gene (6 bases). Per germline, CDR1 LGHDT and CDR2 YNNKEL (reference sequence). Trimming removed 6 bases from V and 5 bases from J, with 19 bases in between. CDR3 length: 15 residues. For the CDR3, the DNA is TGTGCCAGCAGTCGAACAGGGCCGACTTCGGAGACCCAGTACTTC. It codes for CASSRTGPTSETQYF.

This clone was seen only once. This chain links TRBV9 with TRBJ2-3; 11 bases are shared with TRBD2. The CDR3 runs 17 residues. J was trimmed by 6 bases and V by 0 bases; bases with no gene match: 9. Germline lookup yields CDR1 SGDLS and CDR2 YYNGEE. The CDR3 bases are TGTGCCAGCAGCGTAGCTCCACTAGCGGGAGACTCCGATACGCAGTATTTT. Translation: CASSVAPLAGDSDTQYF.

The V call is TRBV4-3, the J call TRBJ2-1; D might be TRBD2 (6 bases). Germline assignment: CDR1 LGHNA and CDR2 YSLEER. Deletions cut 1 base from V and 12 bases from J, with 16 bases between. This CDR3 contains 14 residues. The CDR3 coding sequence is TGCGCCAGCAGCCAAGGGATAGGGGAGGCCCGGCAGTTCTTC. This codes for CASSQGIGEARQFF.

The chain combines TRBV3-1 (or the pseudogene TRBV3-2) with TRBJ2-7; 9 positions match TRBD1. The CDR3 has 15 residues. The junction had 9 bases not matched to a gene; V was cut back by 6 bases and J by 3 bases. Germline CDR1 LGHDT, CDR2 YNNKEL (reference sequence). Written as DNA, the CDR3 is TGTGCCAGCAGGCACACGGGACAGGGAAACTACGAGCAGTACTTC. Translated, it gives CASRHTGQGNYEQYF.

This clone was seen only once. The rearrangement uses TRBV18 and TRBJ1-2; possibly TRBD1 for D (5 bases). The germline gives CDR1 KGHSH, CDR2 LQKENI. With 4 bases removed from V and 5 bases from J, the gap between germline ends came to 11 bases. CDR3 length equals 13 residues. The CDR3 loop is CASSQGLRYGYTF. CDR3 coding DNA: TGTGCCAGCTCACAGGGGCTGAGGTATGGCTACACCTTC. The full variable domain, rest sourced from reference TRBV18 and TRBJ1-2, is NAGVMQNPRHLVRRRGQEARLRCSPMKGHSHVYWYRQLPEEGLKFMVYLQKENIIDESGMPKERFSAEFPKEGPSILRIQQVVRGDSAAYFCASSQGLRYGYTFGSGTRLTVV.

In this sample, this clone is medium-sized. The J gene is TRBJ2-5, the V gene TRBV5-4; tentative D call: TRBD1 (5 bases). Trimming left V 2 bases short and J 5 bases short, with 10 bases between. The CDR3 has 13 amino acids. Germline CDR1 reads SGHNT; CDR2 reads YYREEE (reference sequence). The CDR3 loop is CASSLAGFETQYF. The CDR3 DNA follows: TGTGCCAGCAGCTTAGCAGGGTTCGAGACCCAGTACTTC.

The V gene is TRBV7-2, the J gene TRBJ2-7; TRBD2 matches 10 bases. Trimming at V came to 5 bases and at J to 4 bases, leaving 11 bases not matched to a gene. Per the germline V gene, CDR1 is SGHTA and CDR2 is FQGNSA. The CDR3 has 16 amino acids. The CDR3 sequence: CASSKRTSGEGYEQYF. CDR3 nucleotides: TGTGCCAGCAGCAAACGGACTAGCGGTGAGGGGTACGAGCAGTACTTC.

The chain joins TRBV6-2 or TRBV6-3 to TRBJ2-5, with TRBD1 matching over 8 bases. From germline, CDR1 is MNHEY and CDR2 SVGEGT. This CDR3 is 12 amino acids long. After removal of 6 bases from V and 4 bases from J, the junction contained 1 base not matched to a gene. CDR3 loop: CASSRGPETQYF. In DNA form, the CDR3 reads TGTGCCAGCAGCAGGGGGCCAGAGACCCAGTACTTC.

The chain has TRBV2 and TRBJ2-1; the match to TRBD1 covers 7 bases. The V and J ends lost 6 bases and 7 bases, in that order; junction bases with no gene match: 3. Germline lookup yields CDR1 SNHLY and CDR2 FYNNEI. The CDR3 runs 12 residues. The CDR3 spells CASRGQSNEQFF. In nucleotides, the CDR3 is TGTGCCAGCAGGGGACAGTCTAATGAGCAGTTCTTC. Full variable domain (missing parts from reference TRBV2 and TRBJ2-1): EPEVTQTPSHQVTQMGQEVILRCVPISNHLYFYWYRQILGQKVEFLVSFYNNEISEKSEIFDDQFSVERPDGSNFTLKIRSTKLEDSAMYFCASRGQSNEQFFGPGTRLTVL.

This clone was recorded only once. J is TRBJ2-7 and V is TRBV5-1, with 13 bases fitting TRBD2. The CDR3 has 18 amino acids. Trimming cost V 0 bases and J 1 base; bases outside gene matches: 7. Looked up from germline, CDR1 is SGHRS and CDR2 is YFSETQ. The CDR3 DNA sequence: TGCGCCAGCAGCTTGGGACTAGCGGGAGGCACCGTATCCTACGAGCAGTACTTC. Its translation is CASSLGLAGGTVSYEQYF.

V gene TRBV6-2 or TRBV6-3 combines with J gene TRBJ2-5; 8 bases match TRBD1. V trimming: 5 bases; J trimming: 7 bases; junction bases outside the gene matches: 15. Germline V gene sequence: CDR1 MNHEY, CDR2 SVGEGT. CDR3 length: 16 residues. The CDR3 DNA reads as TGTGCCAGCAGTAAGATTCGACAGGGGCCCCGGGTGACCCAGTACTTC. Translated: CASSKIRQGPRVTQYF.

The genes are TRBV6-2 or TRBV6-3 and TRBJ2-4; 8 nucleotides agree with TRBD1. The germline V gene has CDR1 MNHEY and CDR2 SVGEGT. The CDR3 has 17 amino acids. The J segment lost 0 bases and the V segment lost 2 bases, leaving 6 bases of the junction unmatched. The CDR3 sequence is CASSYLGQGLAKNIQYF. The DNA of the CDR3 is TGTGCCAGCAGTTACCTAGGACAGGGATTAGCCAAAAACATTCAGTACTTC.

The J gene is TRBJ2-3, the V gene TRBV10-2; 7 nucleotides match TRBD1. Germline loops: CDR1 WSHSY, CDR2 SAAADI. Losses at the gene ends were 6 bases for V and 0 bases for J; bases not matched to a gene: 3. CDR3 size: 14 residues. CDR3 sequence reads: CASSPGQSTDTQYF. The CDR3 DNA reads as TGCGCCAGCAGCCCGGGACAGAGCACAGATACGCAGTATTTT.

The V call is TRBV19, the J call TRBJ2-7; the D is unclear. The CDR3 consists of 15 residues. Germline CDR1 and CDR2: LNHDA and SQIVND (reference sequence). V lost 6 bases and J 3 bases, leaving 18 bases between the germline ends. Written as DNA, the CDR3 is TGTGCCAGTAGGCCCAGAGGTCTTGCACACTACGAGCAGTACTTC. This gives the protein CASRPRGLAHYEQYF.

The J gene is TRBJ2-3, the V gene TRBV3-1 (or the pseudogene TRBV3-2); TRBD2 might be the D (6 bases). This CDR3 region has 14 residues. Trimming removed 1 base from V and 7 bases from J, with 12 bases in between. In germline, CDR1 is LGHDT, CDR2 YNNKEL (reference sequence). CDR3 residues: CASSQGGGVNTQYF. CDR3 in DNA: TGTGCCAGCAGCCAAGGGGGCGGGGTGAATACGCAGTATTTT.

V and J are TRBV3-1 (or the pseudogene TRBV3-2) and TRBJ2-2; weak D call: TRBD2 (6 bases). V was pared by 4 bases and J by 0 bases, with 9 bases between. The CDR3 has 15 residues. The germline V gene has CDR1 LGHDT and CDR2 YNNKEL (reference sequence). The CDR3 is CASSPSGANTGELFF. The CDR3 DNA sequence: TGTGCCAGCAGCCCCTCGGGGGCGAACACCGGGGAGCTGTTTTTT.

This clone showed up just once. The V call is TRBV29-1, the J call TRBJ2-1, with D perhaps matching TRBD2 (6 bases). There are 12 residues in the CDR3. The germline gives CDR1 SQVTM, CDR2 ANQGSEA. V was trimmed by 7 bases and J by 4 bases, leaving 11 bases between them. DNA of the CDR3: TGCAGCGGCGGGACCGCATACAATGAGCAGTTCTTC. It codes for CSGGTAYNEQFF.